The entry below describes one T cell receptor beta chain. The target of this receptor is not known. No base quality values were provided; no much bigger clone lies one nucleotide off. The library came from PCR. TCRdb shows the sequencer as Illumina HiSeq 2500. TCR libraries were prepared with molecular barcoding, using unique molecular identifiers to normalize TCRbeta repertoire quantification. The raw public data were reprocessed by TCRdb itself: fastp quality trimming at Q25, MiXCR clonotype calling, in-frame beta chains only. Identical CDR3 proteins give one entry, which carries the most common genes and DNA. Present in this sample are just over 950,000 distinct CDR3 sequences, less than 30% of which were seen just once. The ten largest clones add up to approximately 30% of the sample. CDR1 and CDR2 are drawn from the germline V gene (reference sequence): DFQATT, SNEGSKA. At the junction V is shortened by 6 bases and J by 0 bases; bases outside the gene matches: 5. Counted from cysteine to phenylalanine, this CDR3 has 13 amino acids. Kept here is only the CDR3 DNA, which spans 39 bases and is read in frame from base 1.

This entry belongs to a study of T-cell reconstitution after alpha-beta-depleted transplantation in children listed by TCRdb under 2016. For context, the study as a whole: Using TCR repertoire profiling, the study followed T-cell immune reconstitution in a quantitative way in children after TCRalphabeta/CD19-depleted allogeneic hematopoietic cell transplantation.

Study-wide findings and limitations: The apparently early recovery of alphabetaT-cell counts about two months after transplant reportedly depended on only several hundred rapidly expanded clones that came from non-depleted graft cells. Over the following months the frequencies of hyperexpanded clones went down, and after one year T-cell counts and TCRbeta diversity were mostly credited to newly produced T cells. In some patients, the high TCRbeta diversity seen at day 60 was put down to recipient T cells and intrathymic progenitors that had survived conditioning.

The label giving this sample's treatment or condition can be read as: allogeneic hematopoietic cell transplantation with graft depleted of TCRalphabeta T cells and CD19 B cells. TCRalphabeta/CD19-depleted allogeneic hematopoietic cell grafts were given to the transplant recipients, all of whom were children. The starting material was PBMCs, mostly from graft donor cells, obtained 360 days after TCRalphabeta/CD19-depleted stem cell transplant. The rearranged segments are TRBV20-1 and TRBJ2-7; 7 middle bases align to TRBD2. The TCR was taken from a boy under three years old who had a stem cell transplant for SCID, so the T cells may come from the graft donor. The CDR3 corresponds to CSAAGEYSYEQYF. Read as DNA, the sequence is TGCAGTGCGGCGGGGGAATACTCCTACGAGCAGTACTTC.